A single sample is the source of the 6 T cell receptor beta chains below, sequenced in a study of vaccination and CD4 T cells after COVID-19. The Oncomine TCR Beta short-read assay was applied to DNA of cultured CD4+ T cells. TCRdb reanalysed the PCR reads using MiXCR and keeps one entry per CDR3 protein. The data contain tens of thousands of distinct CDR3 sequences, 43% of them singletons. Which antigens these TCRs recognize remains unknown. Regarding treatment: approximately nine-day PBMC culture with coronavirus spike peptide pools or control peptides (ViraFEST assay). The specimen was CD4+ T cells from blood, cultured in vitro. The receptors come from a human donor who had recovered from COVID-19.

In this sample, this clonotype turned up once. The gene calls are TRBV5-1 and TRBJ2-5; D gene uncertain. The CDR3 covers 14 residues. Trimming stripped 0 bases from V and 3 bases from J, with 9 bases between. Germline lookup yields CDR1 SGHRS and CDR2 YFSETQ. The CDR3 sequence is CASSLVLLEETQYF. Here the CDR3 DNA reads TGCGCCAGCAGCTTGGTTCTACTGGAAGAGACCCAGTACTTC. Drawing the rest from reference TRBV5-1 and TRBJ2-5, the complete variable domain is KAGVTQTPRYLIKTRGQQVTLSCSPISGHRSVSWYQQTPGQGLQFLFEYFSETQRNKGNFPGRFSGRQFSNSRSEMNVSTLELGDSALYLCASSLVLLEETQYFGPGTRLLVL.

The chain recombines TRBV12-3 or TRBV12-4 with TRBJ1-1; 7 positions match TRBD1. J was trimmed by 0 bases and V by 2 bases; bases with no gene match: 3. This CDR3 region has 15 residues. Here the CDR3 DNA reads TGTGCCAGCAGTTTATACGGGACAGTGAACACTGAAGCTTTCTTT. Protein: CASSLYGTVNTEAFF.

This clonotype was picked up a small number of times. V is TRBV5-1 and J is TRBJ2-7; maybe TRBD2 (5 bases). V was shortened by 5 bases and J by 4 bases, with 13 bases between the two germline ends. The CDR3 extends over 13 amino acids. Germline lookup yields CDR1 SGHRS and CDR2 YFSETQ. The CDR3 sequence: CASRKDSGYEQYF. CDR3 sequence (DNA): TGCGCCAGCAGAAAGGACTCGGGATACGAGCAGTACTTC.

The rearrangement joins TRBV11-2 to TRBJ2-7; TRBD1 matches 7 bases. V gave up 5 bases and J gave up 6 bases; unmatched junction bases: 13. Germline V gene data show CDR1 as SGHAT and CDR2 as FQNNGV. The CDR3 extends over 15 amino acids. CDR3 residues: CASSPGHRGRIEQYF. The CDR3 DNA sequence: TGTGCCAGCAGCCCAGGTCACAGGGGCCGGATCGAGCAGTACTTC.

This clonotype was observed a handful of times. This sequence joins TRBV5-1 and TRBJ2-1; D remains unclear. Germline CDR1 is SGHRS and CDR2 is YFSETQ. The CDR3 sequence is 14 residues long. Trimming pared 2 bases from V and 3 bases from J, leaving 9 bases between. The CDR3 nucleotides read TGCGCCAGCAGCTTCGGCCAGCTCTACAATGAGCAGTTCTTC. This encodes CASSFGQLYNEQFF.

CDR3 sequence reads: CASTPGGGQGALGYTF. The CDR3 coding sequence is TGTGCCAGCACCCCGGGTGGGGGACAGGGGGCGTTGGGCTACACCTTC. This chain uses TRBV28 with TRBJ1-2; 12 nucleotides align to TRBD1. The CDR3 is 16 amino acids. CDR1 is MDHEN and CDR2 is SYDVKM in the germline V gene. Losses at the gene ends were 7 bases for V and 8 bases for J; bases not matched to a gene: 14.